These 21 T cell receptor beta chains originate from one sample sequenced in a study of T-cell memory formation after mild COVID-19. Using its own MiXCR run on the 5' RACE reads, TCRdb lists one record per CDR3 protein. The sample consists of about 290,000 distinct CDR3 sequences, more than 15% of them appearing once. Sequencing input: PBMCs or a T cell subset sorted from them (not recorded which). These receptors were obtained from a young man who had mild COVID-19 (a few samples of this study predate the infection). Cell type and time point are not known.

This clonotype was recorded at least ten times. J is TRBJ2-3 and V is TRBV7-2, with D perhaps matching TRBD2 (6 bases). Trimming took 2 bases from V and 2 from J, leaving 11 bases between them. This CDR3 region has 15 residues. Germline CDR1 and CDR2: SGHTA and FQGNSA. For the CDR3, the DNA is TGTGCCAGCAGCTTACCCCTAGCGCCCACAGATACGCAGTATTTT. It is translated as CASSLPLAPTDTQYF.

The chain carries TRBV5-1 and TRBJ1-1; no firm D call. Trimming shortened V by 0 bases and J by 3 bases, and 9 bases separated the two germline ends. The CDR3 is 14 residues long. Germline V gene sequence: CDR1 SGHRS, CDR2 YFSETQ. The CDR3 region has the DNA TGCGCCAGCAGCTTGGGAGGGTACGACACTGAAGCTTTCTTT. This sequence encodes CASSLGGYDTEAFF.

This clonotype was found a few times. V and J are TRBV5-6 and TRBJ2-2, with D hard to call. Deletions cut 1 base from V and 1 base from J, with 8 bases between. Germline V lookup: CDR1 SGHDT, CDR2 YYEEEE. The CDR3 is 15 amino acids. The CDR3 here is CASSLIGQNTGELFF. The DNA for the CDR3 is TGTGCCAGCAGCTTGATTGGGCAGAACACCGGGGAGCTGTTTTTT.

In its sample, this clonotype was seen a few times. The J gene is TRBJ2-7, the V gene TRBV28; 8 bases map to TRBD2. This CDR3 has 13 residues. The junction had 4 bases not matched to a gene; V was cut back by 6 bases and J by 3 bases. Looked up from germline, CDR1 is MDHEN and CDR2 is SYDVKM. CDR3 coding DNA: TGTGCCAGCAGCGGCGGGGGGTTCTACGAGCAGTACGTC. This sequence encodes CASSGGGFYEQYV.

Many counts were recorded for this clonotype. The chain employs TRBV7-2 and TRBJ2-1, with D possibly matching TRBD2 (6 bases). CDR3 length: 16 residues. Trimming removed 0 bases at V and 4 bases at J, with 13 bases between. Germline CDR1 reads SGHTA; CDR2 reads FQGNSA. The CDR3 here is CASSLAGTDSYNEQFF. CDR3 DNA sequence: TGTGCCAGCAGCTTAGCGGGGACTGACTCGTACAATGAGCAGTTCTTC.

This clonotype came up a few times. The rearrangement links TRBV5-6 to TRBJ1-1, with 9 bases fitting TRBD1. This CDR3 spans 15 amino acids. Germline V CDR1 and CDR2: SGHDT, YYEEEE. J gave up 1 base and V 5 bases, and 6 bases lay outside the gene matches. The CDR3 DNA follows: TGTGCCAGCAGGTCCCTACAGGGGGCGAACACTGAAGCTTTCTTT. Encoded protein: CASRSLQGANTEAFF.

This clonotype came up a few times. V gene TRBV4-3 combines with J gene TRBJ2-5; D gene unclear. This CDR3 has 14 amino acids. The germline gives CDR1 LGHNA, CDR2 YSLEER. The V gene lost 0 bases and the J gene lost 6 bases, with 11 bases spanning the gap. This CDR3 reads CASSQDPKLQTQYF. In nucleotides, the CDR3 is TGCGCCAGCAGCCAAGATCCGAAGCTTCAGACCCAGTACTTC.

The chain combines TRBV5-1 with TRBJ2-3, with 9 bases identical to TRBD2. Germline V gives CDR1 SGHRS, CDR2 YFSETQ. With 5 bases clipped from V and 0 bases from J, the junction kept 7 bases outside the gene matches. The CDR3 consists of 16 residues. The CDR3 sequence is CASSTAGGASTDTQYF. The DNA for the CDR3 is TGCGCCAGCAGTACGGCGGGGGGGGCTAGCACAGATACGCAGTATTTT.

This clonotype was picked up a small number of times. The chain has TRBV5-1 and TRBJ2-1; D not certain. The CDR3 runs to 14 residues. CDR1 SGHRS and CDR2 YFSETQ come from the germline V gene. The ends were cut back, 5 bases at V and 0 bases at J, with 9 bases in the middle. CDR3: CASRVRDSYNEQFF. CDR3 DNA: TGCGCCAGCAGGGTCCGTGACTCCTACAATGAGCAGTTCTTC.

The chain employs TRBV4-3 and TRBJ1-1; possible D gene TRBD1, 6 bases. This CDR3 contains 13 residues. CDR1 and CDR2 from the germline V gene are LGHNA and YSLEER. V lost 2 bases to trimming and J lost 4 bases, with 8 bases between them. The CDR3 DNA reads TGCGCCAGCAGCCAACGGGGGCTCACTGAAGCTTTCTTT. Its translation: CASSQRGLTEAFF.

This clonotype turned up a few times. The chain uses TRBV5-1 and TRBJ1-1, with D maybe TRBD1 (5 bases). CDR1 is SGHRS, CDR2 YFSETQ, per germline. V shed 4 bases and J shed 5 bases, with 27 bases lying between them. This CDR3 comprises 18 residues. The CDR3 nucleotides read TGCGCCAGCAGCCTCGCGTTAGGGAATCGGGTTCGGACAACTGAAGCTTTCTTT. It codes for CASSLALGNRVRTTEAFF.

In its sample, this clonotype was seen many times. CDR3 coding DNA: TGTGCCAGCAGCTGGGTGCAGACTAGCGGGGAAACCTACGAGCAGTACTTC. Protein: CASSWVQTSGETYEQYF. The chain couples TRBV5-6 to TRBJ2-7; TRBD2 aligns across 11 bases. V gave up 3 bases and J gave up 2 bases; unmatched junction bases: 10. The CDR3 totals 17 residues. CDR1 and CDR2 from the germline V gene are SGHDT and YYEEEE. The complete variable domain, with remaining parts taken from reference TRBV5-6 and TRBJ2-7, reads DAGVTQSPTHLIKTRGQQVTLRCSPKSGHDTVSWYQQALGQGPQFIFQYYEEEERQRGNFPDRFSGHQFPNYSSELNVNALLLGDSALYLCASSWVQTSGETYEQYFGPGTRLTVT.

This clonotype was seen only a few times. This sequence joins TRBV5-1 and TRBJ1-1, with TRBD1 identical over 8 bases. Germline CDR1 SGHRS, CDR2 YFSETQ. There are 14 residues in the CDR3. Trimming removed 4 bases from V and 0 bases from J; junction bases left unmatched: 2. As DNA, the CDR3 is TGCGCCAGCAGCGGACAGGGCCTGAACACTGAAGCTTTCTTT. Translation gives CASSGQGLNTEAFF. The complete variable domain, with remaining parts taken from reference TRBV5-1 and TRBJ1-1, reads KAGVTQTPRYLIKTRGQQVTLSCSPISGHRSVSWYQQTPGQGLQFLFEYFSETQRNKGNFPGRFSGRQFSNSRSEMNVSTLELGDSALYLCASSGQGLNTEAFFGQGTRLTVV.

This clonotype was counted between two and nine times. The V call is TRBV2, the J call TRBJ2-2; D perhaps matches TRBD1 (6 bases). V was clipped by 5 bases and J by 7 bases, with 11 bases between them. Germline V CDR1 and CDR2: SNHLY, FYNNEI. This CDR3 has 13 amino acids. The CDR3 loop reads CASSRDTSGELFF. The CDR3 nucleotides are TGTGCCAGCAGTCGGGACACCAGCGGGGAGCTGTTTTTT.

This CDR3 reads CASSDPRQRPPGELFF. DNA for the CDR3: TGTGCCAGCAGTGACCCCCGGCAGAGGCCCCCCGGGGAGCTGTTTTTT. This chain connects TRBV25-1 to TRBJ2-2; D unclear. V gave up 3 bases and J gave up 6 bases, with 17 bases separating them. The CDR3 has 16 amino acids. The germline V gene has CDR1 MGHDK and CDR2 SYGVNS.

This clonotype was picked up one time. The chain employs TRBV30 and TRBJ1-3, with 9 bases matching TRBD1. Germline lookup yields CDR1 GTSNPN and CDR2 SVGIG (reference sequence). The CDR3 runs 14 residues. With 4 bases clipped from V and 4 bases from J, the junction kept 5 bases outside the gene matches. In nucleotides, the CDR3 is TGTGCCTGGATTGACAGGGGGAAGGGAAACACCATATATTTT. Its protein product is CAWIDRGKGNTIYF. Full variable domain (remainder filled in from reference TRBV30 and TRBJ1-3): SQTIHQWPATLVQPVGSPLSLECTVEGTSNPNLYWYRQAAGRGLQLLFYSVGIGQISSEVPQNLSASRPQDRQFILSSKKLLLSDSGFYLCAWIDRGKGNTIYFGEGSWLTVV.

This clonotype was recorded a few times. The chain couples TRBV29-1 to TRBJ2-1, with D perhaps being TRBD1 or TRBD2 (5 bases each). The CDR3 runs 15 residues. Germline V gives CDR1 SQVTM, CDR2 ANQGSEA. The V end was cut by 7 bases, the J end by 7 bases, with 23 bases between. The CDR3 is CSAVRIRGWGNEQFF. The CDR3 region has the DNA TGCAGCGCTGTACGAATCCGGGGCTGGGGGAATGAGCAGTTCTTC.

This clonotype occurred a few times. The chain carries TRBV6-6 and TRBJ2-2; a possible D gene is TRBD1 (5 bases). CDR1 is MNHNY and CDR2 is SVGAGI in the germline V gene (reference sequence). CDR3 length: 15 amino acids. With 5 bases removed from V and 5 bases from J, the gap between germline ends came to 15 bases. The CDR3 here is CASSGAIQRTGELFF. The CDR3 bases are TGTGCCAGCAGTGGGGCAATACAGAGAACCGGGGAGCTGTTTTTT.

This chain joins TRBV9 and TRBJ2-5; D call uncertain. Germline V gene lookup returns CDR1 SGDLS and CDR2 YYNGEE. V was clipped by 0 bases and J by 5 bases, with 8 bases between them. This CDR3 region has 13 residues. CDR3 loop: CASSVGVLETQYF. The CDR3 nucleotides read TGTGCCAGCAGCGTAGGAGTTCTGGAGACCCAGTACTTC.

The chain links TRBV4-1 to TRBJ2-2; tentative D call: TRBD1 (5 bases). CDR3 length: 16 amino acids. Germline V lookup: CDR1 MGHRA, CDR2 YSYEKL. The ends were cut back, 1 base at V and 4 bases at J, with 13 bases in the middle. The CDR3 DNA follows: TGCGCCAGCAGCCAAGTTGCAGGGTTGAGCACCGGGGAGCTGTTTTTT. Encoded protein: CASSQVAGLSTGELFF.

The chain uses TRBV3-1 and TRBJ1-1; D might be TRBD1 (6 bases). The germline CDR1 and CDR2 sequences are LGHDT and YNNKEL (reference sequence). V was cut by 2 bases and J by 0 bases, with 13 bases left in between. The CDR3 covers 16 residues. The CDR3 DNA sequence: TGTGCCAGCAGCCAAATCAGGGGCACAATGAACACTGAAGCTTTCTTT. This encodes CASSQIRGTMNTEAFF. The full variable domain, with the rest looked up from reference TRBV3-1 and TRBJ1-1, is DTAVSQTPKYLVTQMGNDKSIKCEQNLGHDTMYWYKQDSKKFLKIMFSYNNKELIINETVPNRFSPKSPDKAHLNLHINSLELGDSAVYFCASSQIRGTMNTEAFFGQGTRLTVV.